A single sample is the source of the 12 T cell receptor beta chains below, sequenced in a study of Graves' ophthalmopathy and Graves' hyperthyroidism. Amplified TCR beta CDR3 regions were obtained using RNA transcripts as template. RT-PCR was first run with HTBI primers, then multiplex PCR in a second round. TCRdb reprocessed the multiplex PCR reads with MiXCR, giving one entry per CDR3 protein. The sample shows hundreds of thousands of distinct CDR3 sequences, around 40% of them seen only once. The sequencing input was peripheral blood. The receptors were sampled from an adult man with Graves' ophthalmopathy.

The chain's CDR3 is CASSFPGDTQYF. CDR3 DNA: TGTGCCAGCAGCTTCCCCGGAGATACGCAGTATTTT. J is TRBJ2-3 and V is TRBV7-9; D gene unclear. Germline V gene sequence: CDR1 SEHNR, CDR2 FQNEAQ (reference sequence). There are 12 residues in the CDR3. V lost 3 bases, J lost 5 bases, and 6 bases lay in between.

This clonotype was picked up a small number of times. The chain carries TRBV19 and TRBJ2-2; 9 bases are a match to TRBD2. The CDR3 extends over 16 amino acids. J gave up 3 bases and V 4 bases, and 6 bases lay outside the gene matches. Germline assignment: CDR1 LNHDA and CDR2 SQIVND (reference sequence). The CDR3 coding sequence is TGTGCCAGTAGTAGGGCGGGGGGGCACGACACCGGGGAGCTGTTTTTT. Encoded protein: CASSRAGGHDTGELFF. The variable domain in full, completed from reference TRBV19 and TRBJ2-2, reads DGGITQSPKYLFRKEGQNVTLSCEQNLNHDAMYWYRQDPGQGLRLIYYSQIVNDFQKGDIAEGYSVSREKKESFPLTVTSAQKNPTAFYLCASSRAGGHDTGELFFGEGSRLTVL.

The chain employs TRBV9 and TRBJ2-7, with 8 bases matching TRBD1. The length of the CDR3 is 15 residues. Per germline, CDR1 SGDLS and CDR2 YYNGEE. After removal of 3 bases from V and 5 bases from J, the junction contained 10 bases not matched to a gene. CDR3 DNA sequence: TGTGCCAGCAGCGCCGGGGACAGGAGCCTGGACGAGCAGTACTTC. Its protein is CASSAGDRSLDEQYF. Together with reference TRBV9 and TRBJ2-7, the CDR3 gives the full variable domain: DSGVTQTPKHLITATGQRVTLRCSPRSGDLSVYWYQQSLDQGLQFLIQYYNGEERAKGNILERFSAQQFPDLHSELNLSSLELGDSALYFCASSAGDRSLDEQYFGPGTRLTVT.

This clonotype was counted between two and nine times. The genes are TRBV20-1 and TRBJ1-1; tentative D call: TRBD1 (5 bases). The CDR3 extends over 12 amino acids. V was clipped by 6 bases and J by 4 bases, with 12 bases between them. Germline V gives CDR1 DFQATT, CDR2 SNEGSKA (reference sequence). CDR3 sequence reads: CSAKGFGTEAFF. CDR3 nucleotide sequence: TGCAGTGCGAAGGGGTTTGGCACTGAAGCTTTCTTT.

The rearrangement links TRBV7-2 to TRBJ2-3, with 7 bases that match TRBD1. Per germline, CDR1 SGHTA and CDR2 FQGNSA. This CDR3 has 15 residues. With V trimmed by 0 bases and J by 4 bases, 4 bases remained unmatched. CDR3 residues: CASSLATGVSDTQYF. Here the CDR3 DNA reads TGTGCCAGCAGCTTAGCAACAGGGGTGTCAGATACGCAGTATTTT.

This clonotype was detected a few times. The chain uses TRBV20-1 and TRBJ2-7; D is perhaps TRBD1 (6 bases). Germline V CDR1 and CDR2: DFQATT, SNEGSKA (reference sequence). Trimming pared 3 bases from V and 2 bases from J, leaving 17 bases between. The CDR3 has 15 residues. The CDR3 protein is CSARDDRLEAYEQYF. The CDR3 DNA is TGCAGTGCTAGGGACGACAGGCTAGAAGCCTACGAGCAGTACTTC.

At least ten counts were recorded for this clonotype. The chain is built from TRBV27 and TRBJ2-7; no firm D call. The V gene lost 8 bases and the J gene lost 0 bases, with 2 bases spanning the gap. Germline V lookup: CDR1 MNHEY, CDR2 SMNVEV (reference sequence). The CDR3 runs to 10 residues. CDR3 bases: TGTGCCAGCCCCTCCTACGAGCAGTACTTC. It specifies CASPSYEQYF.

The chain employs TRBV29-1 and TRBJ1-4; 10 bases map to TRBD1. Germline CDR1 is SQVTM and CDR2 is ANQGSEA. The CDR3 spans 15 residues. With 6 bases clipped from V and 7 bases from J, the junction kept 11 bases outside the gene matches. CDR3 residues: CSVTDPGQGSEKLFF. The CDR3 DNA follows: TGCAGCGTCACCGACCCGGGACAGGGGAGTGAAAAACTGTTTTTT.

This sequence joins TRBV20-1 and TRBJ2-5; the match to TRBD1 covers 11 bases. Germline CDR1 and CDR2: DFQATT and SNEGSKA (reference sequence). The V and J ends lost 6 bases and 5 bases, in that order; junction bases with no gene match: 8. The CDR3 contains 14 residues. CDR3 coding DNA: TGCAGTGCAAGAACCGGGACAGGGGGTGAGACCCAGTACTTC. Amino acids: CSARTGTGGETQYF.

The rearrangement uses TRBV7-9 and TRBJ2-5; D is ambiguous. Germline V CDR1 and CDR2: SEHNR, FQNEAQ (reference sequence). The V end was cut by 3 bases, the J end by 5 bases, with 13 bases between. The CDR3 runs to 14 residues. CDR3 coding DNA: TGTGCCAGCAGCTTCGGCGTTAAGCTGGAGACCCAGTACTTC. Its protein is CASSFGVKLETQYF.

The J gene is TRBJ2-2, the V gene TRBV9; D remains ambiguous. Trimming pared 4 bases from V and 2 bases from J, leaving 6 bases between. This CDR3 contains 13 residues. Germline V gene sequence: CDR1 SGDLS, CDR2 YYNGEE. CDR3 region: CASSPINTGELFF. CDR3 nucleotide sequence: TGTGCCAGCAGCCCAATAAACACCGGGGAGCTGTTTTTT.

This clonotype was picked up many times. The gene calls are TRBV15 and TRBJ1-4; tentative D call: TRBD1 (6 bases). This CDR3 spans 17 amino acids. Germline V gene lookup returns CDR1 LNHNV and CDR2 YYDKDF (reference sequence). The V and J ends lost 0 bases and 7 bases respectively, with 18 bases between them. The CDR3 here is CATSRDRGRGQGEKLFF. The CDR3 DNA reads as TGTGCCACCAGCAGAGATCGGGGCAGGGGACAAGGTGAAAAACTGTTTTTT. Supplemented by reference TRBV15 and TRBJ1-4, the full variable domain reads DAMVIQNPRYQVTQFGKPVTLSCSQTLNHNVMYWYQQKSSQAPKLLFHYYDKDFNNEADTPDNFQSRRPNTSFCFLDIRSPGLGDTAMYLCATSRDRGRGQGEKLFFGSGTQLSVL.